This TCR beta chain was observed in a study of Ad26.COV2.S vaccination and SARS-CoV-2 variants. Across the whole study: The donor belonged to the COV1001 Ad26.COV2.S trial arm.

Stated treatment: around 19 received Ad26.COV2.S at low or high dose, single or two shots; roughly five received placebo; per-sample allocation not given. The samples date from day 63 after the first vaccine or placebo injection. This person who donated was an adult of 18-55 years in Boston. Some clones are missing from TCRdb's copy, which holds only in-frame ones; the method was immunoSEQ multiplex PCR. This table holds about 320,000 clones, about 82% found once. In germline, CDR1 is LGHNA, CDR2 YNFKEQ. The length of the CDR3 is 17 residues. J gave up 5 bases and V 0 bases, and 10 bases lay outside the gene matches.

This sequence joins TRBV4-2 and TRBJ1-2; 9 positions match TRBD1. Sequenced material: peripheral blood, taken in a trial of Ad26.COV2.S vaccine versus placebo. This sequence was found in a person between 18 and 65 years old who received the Ad26.COV2.S COVID-19 vaccine or a placebo. This CDR3 reads CASSQEGRTGAQYGYTF. The CDR3 nucleotides read TGTGCCAGCAGCCAAGAGGGCCGGACAGGGGCCCAATATGGCTACACCTTC.